Each of the 10 T cell receptor beta chains below was sequenced from the same sample in a study of identifying expanded T cells in peripheral blood. TCRdb's copy holds only in-frame clones and misses some; the assay was immunoSEQ multiplex PCR. The sample holds about 90,000 clones; nearly 90% are singletons and the top ten take approximately 5%. Material: blood. Receptor source: a person aged 18 to 70 in good health.

The chain has TRBV19 and TRBJ1-5; D not resolved. Trimming removed 5 bases from V and 4 bases from J, with 9 bases in between. Germline V gives CDR1 LNHDA, CDR2 SQIVND (reference sequence). CDR3 length: 13 amino acids. CDR3: CASSQAENQPQHF. CDR3 nucleotides: TGTGCCAGTAGTCAAGCGGAAAATCAGCCCCAGCATTTT.

The V and J genes are TRBV10-2 and TRBJ2-1, with D uncertain. From germline, CDR1 is WSHSY and CDR2 SAAADI. The CDR3 consists of 13 residues. Deletions cut 8 bases from V and 1 base from J, with 9 bases between. CDR3 sequence: CASSMGSYNEQFF. The CDR3, as DNA: TGCGCCAGCTCCATGGGGTCCTACAATGAGCAGTTCTTC.

V and J are TRBV4-2 and TRBJ1-2, with D maybe TRBD1 (5 bases). The CDR3 is 16 residues long. Germline V gene data show CDR1 as LGHNA and CDR2 as YNFKEQ. Trimming removed 0 bases from V and 4 bases from J, with 15 bases in between. The CDR3 is CASSQEAEGYGYGYTF. The CDR3 DNA reads TGTGCCAGCAGCCAAGAGGCAGAGGGGTACGGCTATGGCTACACCTTC.

V gene TRBV27 combines with J gene TRBJ2-3; D not certain. The CDR3 covers 15 residues. Germline V gene data show CDR1 as MNHEY and CDR2 as SMNVEV (reference sequence). V was clipped by 5 bases and J by 6 bases, with 18 bases between them. In DNA, the CDR3 is TGTGCCAGCAGTCAAAAACGACATAACGGGGATACGCAGTATTTT. Encoded protein: CASSQKRHNGDTQYF.

The chain employs TRBV15 and TRBJ1-1; D might be TRBD1 (6 bases). Germline lookup yields CDR1 LNHNV and CDR2 YYDKDF (reference sequence). This CDR3 has 16 residues. The ends were cut back, 8 bases at V and 0 bases at J, with 19 bases in the middle. DNA for the CDR3: TGTGCCACCCAACCGAGGGGGTTGTTTCTGAACACTGAAGCTTTCTTT. Translation: CATQPRGLFLNTEAFF.

The J gene is TRBJ1-5, the V gene TRBV7-3; 9 positions match TRBD1. The V gene end was trimmed by 6 bases and the J gene end by 6 bases; junction bases not matched to a gene: 9. Germline-derived CDR1 and CDR2 are SGHTA and FQGTGA. The CDR3 length is 15 residues. CDR3 in amino acids: CASSLTGGMGQPQHF. The CDR3 nucleotides read TGTGCCAGCAGTTTGACAGGGGGAATGGGTCAGCCCCAGCATTTT.

V gene TRBV5-5 combines with J gene TRBJ1-5, with D possibly TRBD1 on 5 matching bases. This CDR3 contains 17 residues. Germline lookup yields CDR1 SGHKS and CDR2 YYEKEE (reference sequence). V was trimmed by 0 bases and J by 2 bases, leaving 15 bases between them. This CDR3 reads CASSLADTILGNQPQHF. CDR3 DNA: TGTGCCAGCAGCTTGGCGGACACCATTTTGGGCAATCAGCCCCAGCATTTT.

This clone was counted only a few times. This chain connects TRBV6-5 to TRBJ1-1; D not certain. V was pared by 2 bases and J by 6 bases, with 10 bases between. Germline CDR1 MNHEY, CDR2 SVGAGI. This CDR3 region has 13 residues. The CDR3 sequence is CASSYLEKAEAFF. CDR3 bases: TGTGCCAGCAGTTACCTGGAGAAAGCTGAAGCTTTCTTT.

This chain joins TRBV5-4 and TRBJ2-6; D remains ambiguous. Trimming stripped 2 bases from V and 0 bases from J, with 12 bases between. The CDR3 contains 17 residues. CDR1 and CDR2 (germline): SGHNT, YYREEE (reference sequence). DNA for the CDR3: TGTGCCAGCAGCTTCCTAATTTCGGACTCTGGGGCCAACGTCCTGACTTTC. It translates to CASSFLISDSGANVLTF.

Details on this clone: This may stem from a read error, because a much larger clone lies one nucleotide away. The V and J genes are TRBV7-7 and TRBJ2-1, with 10 bases fitting TRBD2. V shed 4 bases and J 3 bases; nucleotides not matched to a gene: 3. Per germline, CDR1 SSHAT and CDR2 FNYEAQ (reference sequence). CDR3 size: 15 residues. The CDR3 nucleotides are TGTGCCAGCAGCTCCGGGACTAGCGACTACAATGAGCAGTTCTTC. Translation: CASSSGTSDYNEQFF.